Ten or more counts support the clone carrying this T cell receptor (beta chain). Its target is not known. Regions amplified from RNA transcripts were the TCR beta CDR3 regions. Initially, a first-round RT-PCR of the TCR CDR3 employed the HTBI primer set. TCRdb reprocessed the multiplex PCR reads via MiXCR and lists one record per CDR3 protein. The table has 200,000 to 250,000 distinct CDR3 sequences, 17% seen once. CDR1 and CDR2 (germline): DFQATT, SNEGSKA (reference sequence). The V and J ends lost 4 bases and 4 bases, in that order; junction bases with no gene match: 12. This CDR3 is built from 16 residues. This entry belongs to a study of T cells in Graves' hyperthyroidism and ophthalmopathy. The definition of stable Graves' hyperthyroidism was no ophthalmopathy progression within 18 months. A patient was excluded if there was uncontrolled infection, other autoimmune disease, pregnancy or lactation. Diagnosis relied on clinical symptoms, serum thyroxine and TRAb, thyroid ultrasound and orbital computed tomography.

The study's findings and limits: Ophthalmopathy, as predicted by the model, came a median roughly 6.5 months after the prediction.

The sample consisted of blood. The source of this sequence is a woman aged 50 to 65 with Graves' hyperthyroidism. The V and J genes are TRBV20-1 and TRBJ2-5; TRBD2 aligns across 10 bases. Here the CDR3 reads CSAMPSGSWDRETQYF. CDR3 bases: TGCAGTGCTATGCCTAGCGGGAGTTGGGATCGAGAGACCCAGTACTTC.